A single sample gave rise to the 12 T cell receptor beta chains below, sequenced in a study of T-cell memory formation after mild COVID-19 (dated by TCRdb to the early 2020s). Library prep was done by 5' RACE. Sequencing was carried out with an Illumina NovaSeq 6000. Clones were called with MiXCR by TCRdb after fastp trimmed the public reads at Q25, and only in-frame beta chains were retained. One record per CDR3 amino acid sequence lists the most common genes and DNA. The sample profile shows roughly 340,000 distinct CDR3 sequences; roughly 19% of them were found once. The ten largest make up roughly a fifth of the sample. The source material was PBMCs or a T cell subset sorted from them (not recorded which). These receptors all stem from a man between 18 and 35 years old who had mild COVID-19 (a few samples of this study predate the infection). The sample titles of this study are shuffled in the database, so cell type and time point are left out; the donor was told from shared clones.

CDR3 bases: TGTGCCAGCAGGGACAGGAATGAGCAGTTCTTC. It encodes CASRDRNEQFF. The chain joins TRBV7-8 to TRBJ2-1; 7 bases align to TRBD1. The germline V gene encodes CDR1 SGHVS and CDR2 FQNEAQ. The CDR3 consists of 11 residues. The V segment lost 6 bases and the J segment 7 bases; nucleotides outside the gene matches: 0. The whole variable domain, filled in from reference TRBV7-8 and TRBJ2-1, reads GAGVSQSPRYKVAKRGQDVALRCDPISGHVSLFWYQQALGQGPEFLTYFQNEAQLDKSGLPSDRFFAERPEGSVSTLKIQRTQQEDSAVYLCASRDRNEQFFGPGTRLTVL.

The V and J genes are TRBV24-1 and TRBJ1-1, with D possibly TRBD1 on 6 matching bases. Germline V lookup: CDR1 KGHDR, CDR2 SFDVKD. The CDR3 covers 13 residues. Deletions cut 6 bases from V and 4 bases from J, with 11 bases between. This chain's CDR3 is CATSSGQSTEAFF. Here the CDR3 DNA reads TGTGCCACCAGTTCCGGACAGAGCACTGAAGCTTTCTTT.

This chain connects TRBV9 to TRBJ2-2; D perhaps matches TRBD1 (6 bases). The CDR3 sequence is 17 residues long. Trimming shortened V by 3 bases and J by 7 bases, and 22 bases separated the two germline ends. The germline gives CDR1 SGDLS, CDR2 YYNGEE. CDR3: CASSALQGWNADGELFF. For the CDR3, the DNA is TGTGCCAGCAGCGCCTTACAGGGATGGAATGCGGACGGGGAGCTGTTTTTT.

This clonotype was picked up a small number of times. This chain joins TRBV18 and TRBJ1-2; 7 bases match TRBD1. With V trimmed by 2 bases and J by 7 bases, 7 bases remained unmatched. The germline CDR1 and CDR2 sequences are KGHSH and LQKENI. The CDR3 length is 14 residues. CDR3 DNA: TGTGCCAGCTCACCAGACAGGGAAATCCGTGGCTACACCTTC. Translation gives CASSPDREIRGYTF.

The chain uses TRBV12-3 or TRBV12-4 and TRBJ2-2; D may be TRBD2 (5 bases). This CDR3 spans 12 amino acids. The V end lost 6 bases, the J end lost 6 bases, and 8 bases lay between the germline ends. The CDR3 loop is CASSQLAGELFF. In nucleotides, the CDR3 is TGTGCCAGCAGCCAACTAGCCGGGGAGCTGTTTTTT.

This clonotype was detected many times. This CDR3 reads CASSSQGLTGELFF. The CDR3 bases are TGTGCCAGCAGCTCACAGGGGTTGACCGGGGAGCTGTTTTTT. The chain has TRBV7-3 and TRBJ2-2; TRBD1 matches 7 bases. The J segment lost 5 bases and the V segment lost 4 bases, leaving 4 bases of the junction unmatched. Germline-derived CDR1 and CDR2 are SGHTA and FQGTGA. The CDR3 spans 14 residues.

V and J are TRBV19 and TRBJ1-1; D uncertain. CDR3 length equals 13 residues. The V gene's germline CDR1 is LNHDA and CDR2 SQIVND (reference sequence). With 6 bases removed from V and 3 bases from J, the gap between germline ends came to 11 bases. The CDR3 sequence is CASRERRDTEAFF. The DNA of the CDR3 is TGTGCCAGTAGGGAGAGGAGGGACACTGAAGCTTTCTTT.

V and J are TRBV18 and TRBJ2-1; no reliable D call. The germline V gene encodes CDR1 KGHSH and CDR2 LQKENI. The ends were cut back, 3 bases at V and 8 bases at J, with 11 bases in the middle. The CDR3 runs 13 residues. CDR3 protein: CASSPLAADEQFF. CDR3 sequence (DNA): TGTGCCAGCTCACCTCTGGCCGCAGATGAGCAGTTCTTC.

The chain uses TRBV4-1 and TRBJ2-3; D might be TRBD1 or TRBD2, each matching 6 bases. V lost 4 bases to trimming and J lost 4 bases, with 24 bases between them. Germline lookup yields CDR1 MGHRA and CDR2 YSYEKL. The CDR3 loop spans 18 amino acids. The CDR3 sequence is CASSPSGATPTHADTQYF. The DNA of the CDR3 is TGCGCCAGCAGCCCCTCGGGGGCCACCCCTACCCACGCAGATACGCAGTATTTT.

This clonotype was seen only a few times. The chain employs TRBV4-3 and TRBJ1-1; D not certain. V gave up 5 bases and J gave up 2 bases, with 12 bases separating them. The CDR3 totals 14 residues. The germline gives CDR1 LGHNA, CDR2 YSLEER. The CDR3 spells CASSSLTGNTEAFF. CDR3 bases: TGCGCCAGCAGCTCCCTCACGGGAAACACTGAAGCTTTCTTT.

There are a few counts of this clonotype. A read error may produce the germline difference seen at one junction end. The chain combines TRBV20-1 with TRBJ2-5; TRBD2 matches 8 bases. The germline CDR1 and CDR2 sequences are DFQATT and SNEGSKA (reference sequence). The CDR3 runs to 13 residues. CDR3 DNA sequence: TGCGGTGCCCTTCGGGGGGGGCAAGAGACCCAGTACTTC. Translating it yields CGALRGGQETQYF.

This clonotype was seen a few times. The chain uses TRBV7-3 and TRBJ2-6, with D uncertain. Germline CDR1 and CDR2: SGHTA and FQGTGA. The V end lost 3 bases, the J end lost 0 bases, and 9 bases lay between the germline ends. The CDR3 has 16 residues. DNA for the CDR3: TGTGCCAGCAGCTTCTCCAGGACCTCTGGGGCCAACGTCCTGACTTTC. This encodes CASSFSRTSGANVLTF.